Below are 9 T cell receptor beta chains sequenced from a single sample in a study of cytomegalovirus exposure and HLA in healthy donors. Data came from immunoSEQ multiplex PCR; TCRdb stores just in-frame clones and leaves some out. The profile covers around 130,000 clones, with under 90% appearing a single time and 2.1% taken by the ten largest. Sequencing used PBMCs. The receptor set was obtained from a woman in her thirties in good health and CMV-seronegative.

The chain combines TRBV6-5 with TRBJ1-1; 8 nucleotides agree with TRBD1. The CDR3 contains 15 residues. Germline V CDR1 and CDR2: MNHEY, SVGAGI. V lost 6 bases and J lost 0; bases outside the gene matches: 6. The CDR3: CASSWTGTLNTEAFF. In DNA, the CDR3 is TGTGCCAGCAGCTGGACAGGGACTTTGAACACTGAAGCTTTCTTT.

The V and J genes are TRBV6-1 and TRBJ1-1, with D possibly being TRBD1 (6 bases). V was pared by 4 bases and J by 3 bases, with 18 bases between. The CDR3 extends over 16 amino acids. Germline-derived CDR1 and CDR2 are MNHNS and SASEGT. CDR3 DNA: TGTGCCAGCAGTGTCCGACCAATGGGGGCAGACACTGAAGCTTTCTTT. This gives the protein CASSVRPMGADTEAFF.

This clone came up a few times. This chain uses TRBV5-1 with TRBJ1-4; D is perhaps TRBD1 (5 bases). Germline V lookup: CDR1 SGHRS, CDR2 YFSETQ. This CDR3 spans 13 amino acids. V gave up 2 bases and J gave up 4 bases, with 6 bases separating them. CDR3 region: CASSFDSNEKLFF. The DNA for the CDR3 is TGCGCCAGCAGCTTTGACAGTAATGAAAAACTGTTTTTT.

The V call is TRBV9, the J call TRBJ1-1, with D maybe TRBD1 (6 bases). Per germline, CDR1 SGDLS and CDR2 YYNGEE. The CDR3 has 15 amino acids. V was shortened by 0 bases and J by 2 bases, with 11 bases between the two germline ends. The CDR3 sequence is CASSVALGANTEAFF. CDR3 sequence (DNA): TGTGCCAGCAGCGTAGCCCTGGGGGCAAACACTGAAGCTTTCTTT.

This clone was seen just once. This chain links TRBV14 with TRBJ1-2; no clear D gene. This CDR3 is built from 14 residues. Trimming shortened V by 2 bases and J by 0 bases, and 7 bases separated the two germline ends. CDR1 and CDR2 (germline): SGHDN, FVKESK. CDR3 region: CASSQSVANYGYTF. DNA for the CDR3: TGTGCCAGCAGCCAATCAGTGGCTAACTATGGCTACACCTTC.

The chain couples TRBV4-3 to TRBJ1-1; D possibly corresponds to TRBD1 (6 bases). The CDR3 consists of 16 residues. Per germline, CDR1 LGHNA and CDR2 YSLEER. The V end lost 1 base, the J end lost 1 base, and 13 bases lay between the germline ends. The CDR3 protein is CASSQAGADGNTEAFF. CDR3 sequence (DNA): TGCGCCAGCAGCCAAGCAGGGGCGGATGGGAACACTGAAGCTTTCTTT.

J is TRBJ2-7 and V is TRBV7-2; 7 bases align to TRBD2. The ends lost 5 bases at V and 0 bases at J; junction bases unmatched: 10. The CDR3 is made up of 16 amino acids. Germline loops: CDR1 SGHTA, CDR2 FQGNSA. The CDR3 loop is CASSTGLAAHSYEQYF. The CDR3, as DNA: TGTGCCAGCAGCACTGGGCTAGCGGCCCACTCCTACGAGCAGTACTTC.

This clone was counted a single time. The CDR3 loop reads CATSSRQALYGYTF. The CDR3 nucleotides read TGTGCCACCAGCAGCAGGCAGGCCCTCTATGGCTACACCTTC. The chain has TRBV15 and TRBJ1-2; no clear D gene. The CDR3 extends over 14 amino acids. V was trimmed by 3 bases and J by 4 bases, leaving 12 bases between them. The V gene's germline CDR1 is LNHNV and CDR2 YYDKDF (reference sequence). The full variable domain, in which reference TRBV15 and TRBJ1-2 provide the parts outside the CDR3, is DAMVIQNPRYQVTQFGKPVTLSCSQTLNHNVMYWYQQKSSQAPKLLFHYYDKDFNNEADTPDNFQSRRPNTSFCFLDIRSPGLGDTAMYLCATSSRQALYGYTFGSGTRLTVV.

This clone was detected only a few times. The genes are TRBV6-5 and TRBJ2-7, with D perhaps TRBD2 (5 bases). Per the germline V gene, CDR1 is MNHEY and CDR2 is SVGAGI. V shed 2 bases and J shed 0 bases, with 8 bases lying between them. The CDR3 contains 14 residues. This CDR3 is CASSYQDFSYEQYF. As DNA, the CDR3 is TGTGCCAGCAGTTACCAGGACTTCTCCTACGAGCAGTACTTC.